The clone carrying this T cell receptor beta chain has only a few counts. The antigen is undetermined. Assay: immunoSEQ multiplex PCR; the TCRdb copy retains only in-frame clones and omits some. This table holds around 49,000 clones, more than 70% found once. This entry is derived from a study of graft-versus-host responses after intestinal transplantation. Across the whole study: Anti-thymocyte globulin was used for induction in all recipients, who then took tacrolimus and steroids for around 3 years.

General study points: GvH clones were identified in recipient marrow, with some first appearing in ileum or blood.

From germline, CDR1 is LNHDA and CDR2 SQIVND (reference sequence). The CDR3 runs to 15 residues. Trimming removed 5 bases from V and 1 base from J, with 14 bases in between. The source material was unstimulated CD4+ T cells sorted from spleen or lymph node cells, sampled before transplant. This TCR came from a human donor who was the organ donor for an intestinal transplant. The chain recombines TRBV19 with TRBJ1-1; weak D call: TRBD1 (6 bases). The CDR3 coding sequence is TGTGCCAGTAGTCACCCCCGAGGGGGGAACACTGAAGCTTTCTTT. The encoded protein is CASSHPRGGNTEAFF.